The rows below give T cell receptor beta chains drawn from one sample of a study of blood T cell repertoires in COVID-19. Clones were read by immunoSEQ multiplex PCR, and TCRdb kept only the in-frame ones, dropping some. Here the sample spans about 250,000 clones, around 88% being singletons. Source material: peripheral blood. The receptor source for this set is a man older than 75 with acute or convalescent COVID-19. Each CDR3 is given without its conserved first and last residue. D genes are given only for firm matches. Clone size, where shown, is once, few, many, or a class for clones that have expanded.

clone_size,v_call,d_call,j_call,cdr3_aa
NA,TRBV5-5,TRBD1,TRBJ1-3,ASSWVTGSGNTIY
few,TRBV19,NA,TRBJ1-6,ASSIGQYNSPLH
NA,TRBV29-1,TRBD2,TRBJ2-3,SVHSREGADTQY
NA,TRBV19,TRBD2,TRBJ2-5,ASSTERLAGAETQY
NA,TRBV7-2,NA,TRBJ1-2,ASSLAEGPAGYT
NA,TRBV11-1,NA,TRBJ1-6,ASSLYLSGDNSPLH
NA,TRBV7-2,NA,TRBJ1-2,ASSLEAPAAGGQGYT
NA,TRBV4-2,TRBD1,TRBJ2-5,ASSQGGTGQETQY
NA,TRBV5-1,TRBD2,TRBJ2-5,ASSSGGALQETQY
NA,TRBV12-3/TRBV12-4,NA,TRBJ1-3,ASSLLSGNTIY
NA,TRBV2,TRBD1,TRBJ1-2,ASSEARTGSYT
NA,TRBV11-2,NA,TRBJ2-5,ASSLRQGIIPTQY
NA,TRBV18,NA,TRBJ2-3,ASSSQLSGPPADTQY
once,TRBV19,TRBD1,TRBJ2-7,ASSKGQGREQY
NA,TRBV7-8,NA,TRBJ2-5,ASSSTGTQY
once,TRBV18,TRBD1,TRBJ1-2,ASSPLDRDYGYT
NA,TRBV19,NA,TRBJ1-6,ASKSDSANSPLH
NA,TRBV11-2,TRBD2,TRBJ2-5,ASSPRGGYQETQY
NA,TRBV11-1,NA,TRBJ2-2,ASSLRVSRTGELF
NA,TRBV9,NA,TRBJ1-2,ASSVARLSYGYT
NA,TRBV18,TRBD1,TRBJ2-2,ASSRGQSNTGELF
NA,TRBV19,TRBD2,TRBJ2-1,ASSIRRTSGYNEQF
NA,TRBV28,TRBD2,TRBJ2-7,ASHSRGAGGNEQY
NA,TRBV5-6,NA,TRBJ2-1,ASSELRGYYNEQF
NA,TRBV5-4,NA,TRBJ1-1,ASSPWASNTEAF
NA,TRBV12-3/TRBV12-4,NA,TRBJ1-1,ASSELLNTEAF
few,TRBV19,NA,TRBJ1-1,ASSQGLNTEAF
NA,TRBV18,NA,TRBJ1-2,ASSPVSQEGIYGYT
NA,TRBV7-9,NA,TRBJ2-7,ASSLNKLRDEQY
few,TRBV7-2,NA,TRBJ1-1,ASRDIMNTEAF
NA,TRBV3-1/TRBV3-2,NA,TRBJ2-2,ASSLTARELF
NA,TRBV19,NA,TRBJ2-7,ASQGQSNYEQY
NA,TRBV2,NA,TRBJ1-2,ASSLNRELYGYT
few,TRBV2,NA,TRBJ1-4,ASSAALGEKLF
NA,TRBV29-1,NA,TRBJ2-7,SVRGGTSWEQY
few,TRBV14,TRBD1,TRBJ2-7,ASSSGGYEQY
NA,TRBV21-1,NA,TRBJ2-7,ASSKEGGPSYEQY
NA,TRBV18,TRBD1,TRBJ1-1,ASSPNGQASSAF
NA,TRBV15,NA,TRBJ2-3,ATSRAKQRTDTQY
NA,TRBV4-2,NA,TRBJ2-5,ASSQDVRQETQY